A single sample gave rise to the 30 T cell receptor beta chains below, sequenced in a study of blood T cells in healthy people across ages. Alongside a J-beta primer mix, a sample-barcoded 5' primer served in a second PCR lasting about 7 to 12 cycles. Each CDR3 protein is one row after TCRdb ran MiXCR on the 5' RACE reads. The sample shows around 1,600,000 distinct CDR3 sequences, 35% to 45% of them seen only once. Source material: blood. The receptors come from a woman between 18 and 30 years old in good health.

V and J are TRBV6-5 and TRBJ2-7; D is undetermined. The tail of the sequence fits TRBJ2-5 better, so the J call may be wrong. Germline V gene data show CDR1 as MNHEY and CDR2 as SVGAGI. The CDR3 is made up of 16 amino acids. CDR3: CASSSWTAAVIETQYF. CDR3 DNA sequence: TGTGCCAGCAGTTCGTGGACCGCCGCCGTGATAGAGACCCAGTACTTC.

The table lists this clonotype with a few counts. The CDR3: CASSSGLAGPYDEQFF. As DNA, the CDR3 is TGTGCCAGCAGCTCGGGACTAGCGGGGCCTTATGATGAGCAGTTCTTC. The chain joins TRBV28 to TRBJ2-1; 13 nucleotides agree with TRBD2. CDR1 MDHEN and CDR2 SYDVKM come from the germline V gene. Trimming took 6 bases from V and 8 from J; bases not matched to a gene: 10. The CDR3 is 16 amino acids.

This clonotype has more than one count but fewer than ten. This chain connects TRBV5-6 to TRBJ2-1; D not certain. V lost 4 bases and J lost 10, with 21 bases in between. Looked up from germline, CDR1 is SGHDT and CDR2 is YYEEEE. The CDR3 consists of 15 residues. The CDR3, as DNA: TGTGCCAGCAGCCATGGTTTCGTTAATATGCGGGAGCAGTTCTTC. Protein sequence: CASSHGFVNMREQFF.

The chain uses TRBV7-2 and TRBJ1-1, with D unclear. The CDR3 runs 13 residues. V gave up 5 bases and J gave up 5 bases, with 12 bases separating them. Germline CDR1 and CDR2: SGHTA and FQGNSA. The CDR3 region has the DNA TGTGCCAGCAGCGCCACGAGGCAGACTGAAGCTTTCTTT. Its protein product is CASSATRQTEAFF.

This clonotype was detected only a few times. The CDR3 bases are TGTGCCAGCAGTCGGGGCGCGGGGTCGAGCAATCAGCCCCAGCATTTT. As protein: CASSRGAGSSNQPQHF. The chain employs TRBV6-5 and TRBJ1-5, with D maybe TRBD1 (5 bases). The V gene's germline CDR1 is MNHEY and CDR2 SVGAGI. Trimming cost V 5 bases and J 1 base, with 15 bases left between them. The CDR3 covers 16 residues.

The rearrangement links TRBV11-2 to TRBJ1-4, with TRBD1 as a possible D gene (6 bases). V lost 0 bases to trimming and J lost 5 bases, with 10 bases between them. Germline CDR1 SGHAT, CDR2 FQNNGV. This CDR3 contains 15 residues. CDR3 DNA: TGTGCCAGCAGCTTAGAGCAGGGGAGGAATGAAAAACTGTTTTTT. Translated: CASSLEQGRNEKLFF. The entire variable domain, with the rest obtained from reference TRBV11-2 and TRBJ1-4, is as follows: EAGVAQSPRYKIIEKRQSVAFWCNPISGHATLYWYQQILGQGPKLLIQFQNNGVVDDSQLPKDRFSAERLKGVDSTLKIQPAKLEDSAVYLCASSLEQGRNEKLFFGSGTQLSVL.

The chain has TRBV5-1 and TRBJ1-5; 7 bases are shared with TRBD1. This CDR3 is built from 15 residues. Germline V gene sequence: CDR1 SGHRS, CDR2 YFSETQ. V was clipped by 0 bases and J by 6 bases; unmatched bases: 6. In DNA form, the CDR3 reads TGCGCCAGCAGCTTGGCGGGACAGTCTATTCAGCCCCAGCATTTT. Amino acid sequence: CASSLAGQSIQPQHF. The variable domain in full, with the rest retrieved from reference TRBV5-1 and TRBJ1-5, is KAGVTQTPRYLIKTRGQQVTLSCSPISGHRSVSWYQQTPGQGLQFLFEYFSETQRNKGNFPGRFSGRQFSNSRSEMNVSTLELGDSALYLCASSLAGQSIQPQHFGDGTRLSIL.

The chain joins TRBV20-1 to TRBJ1-5; 7 bases are a match to TRBD1. The CDR3 is 12 amino acids. Germline V gene sequence: CDR1 DFQATT, CDR2 SNEGSKA (reference sequence). The CDR3 DNA reads TGCAGGACAGGGCAAAGCAATCAGCCCCAGCATTTT. Translation: CRTGQSNQPQHF.

This sequence joins TRBV24-1 and TRBJ2-1; D unresolved. Deletions cut 6 bases from V and 3 bases from J, with 11 bases between. This CDR3 region has 14 residues. CDR1 and CDR2 from the germline V gene are KGHDR and SFDVKD. The CDR3 coding sequence is TGTGCCACCAGTTCCGAAGGTAACTACAATGAGCAGTTCTTC. Residues: CATSSEGNYNEQFF.

This rearrangement joins TRBV7-2 to TRBJ2-7, with 8 nucleotides matching TRBD2. Trimming cost V 3 bases and J 3 bases; bases outside gene matches: 4. Per germline, CDR1 SGHTA and CDR2 FQGNSA. CDR3 size: 14 residues. The CDR3: CASSFQAGDYEQYF. CDR3 coding DNA: TGTGCCAGCAGCTTTCAAGCGGGGGACTACGAGCAGTACTTC.

This clonotype was recorded a few times. V usage is TRBV29-1 and J usage is TRBJ2-1; D ambiguous. The germline V and J ends were trimmed by 8 bases and 0 bases, with 11 bases remaining between them. CDR1 SQVTM and CDR2 ANQGSEA come from the germline V gene. The CDR3 has 13 residues. The CDR3 DNA reads TGCAGCATTACCGGCACCTCCTACAATGAGCAGTTCTTC. Encoded protein: CSITGTSYNEQFF.

The V call is TRBV19, the J call TRBJ2-7; 9 bases line up with TRBD1. J lost 3 bases, V lost 5 bases, and 5 bases had no gene match. This CDR3 has 14 amino acids. Germline CDR1 and CDR2: LNHDA and SQIVND (reference sequence). The CDR3: CASSVQGANYEQYF. CDR3 nucleotides: TGTGCCAGTAGTGTACAGGGGGCCAACTACGAGCAGTACTTC.

This clonotype was observed once. V usage is TRBV7-2 and J usage is TRBJ2-2; 10 bases are a match to TRBD1. CDR3 size: 16 residues. CDR1 SGHTA and CDR2 FQGNSA come from the germline V gene. With 5 bases clipped from V and 0 bases from J, the junction kept 3 bases outside the gene matches. The CDR3 DNA reads as TGTGCCAGCAGCACTGGACAGGGGGCGAACACCGGGGAGCTGTTTTTT. It specifies CASSTGQGANTGELFF. The full variable domain, its missing parts supplied by reference TRBV7-2 and TRBJ2-2, is GAGVSQSPSNKVTEKGKDVELRCDPISGHTALYWYRQSLGQGLEFLIYFQGNSAPDKSGLPSDRFSAERTGGSVSTLTIQRTQQEDSAVYLCASSTGQGANTGELFFGEGSRLTVL.

This clonotype was seen more than once but under ten times. The chain joins TRBV30 to TRBJ1-2; D is unresolved. CDR1 is GTSNPN and CDR2 is SVGIG in the germline V gene (reference sequence). The germline V and J ends were trimmed by 0 bases and 6 bases, with 8 bases remaining between them. This CDR3 is 12 amino acids long. CDR3 residues: CAWSVLGDGYTF. The CDR3 coding sequence is TGTGCCTGGAGTGTACTCGGGGATGGCTACACCTTC.

Concerning this clonotype itself: One end of the junction does not line up with germline, which may come from a read error. The gene calls are TRBV27 and TRBJ1-5; no definite D call. Germline CDR1 and CDR2: MNHEY and SMNVEV (reference sequence). The CDR3 has 14 amino acids. The CDR3 loop is CASSFSGWNRPQHF. For the CDR3, the DNA is TGTGCCAGCAGTTTCAGTGGGTGGAATCGGCCCCAGCATTTT.

This clonotype was recorded at least ten times. The rearrangement links TRBV20-1 to TRBJ2-3; D is undetermined. The ends were cut back, 5 bases at V and 1 base at J, with 16 bases in the middle. This CDR3 has 15 amino acids. Germline CDR1 reads DFQATT; CDR2 reads SNEGSKA (reference sequence). CDR3 nucleotides: TGCAGTGCTGAGTACCCCGGAGCCGGCACAGATACGCAGTATTTT. Residues: CSAEYPGAGTDTQYF.

V gene TRBV20-1 combines with J gene TRBJ2-7; D might be TRBD1 (5 bases). This CDR3 comprises 14 residues. Germline V CDR1 and CDR2: DFQATT, SNEGSKA (reference sequence). Trimming removed 3 bases from V and 4 bases from J, with 16 bases in between. The DNA for the CDR3 is TGCAGTGCTAGCACCGGAACTCCAGGGTACGAGCAGTACTTC. It translates to CSASTGTPGYEQYF.

The chain uses TRBV12-3 or TRBV12-4 and TRBJ2-7, with 7 bases identical to TRBD1. With V trimmed by 2 bases and J by 6 bases, 10 bases remained unmatched. This CDR3 comprises 15 residues. For the CDR3, the DNA is TGTGCCAGCAGTTTAATGCTAGCAGGGGGTGGCGAGCAGTACTTC. Translated, it gives CASSLMLAGGGEQYF.

The rearrangement uses TRBV4-3 and TRBJ2-4; D perhaps matches TRBD2 (5 bases). The CDR3 extends over 15 amino acids. Looked up from germline, CDR1 is LGHNA and CDR2 is YSLEER. V lost 6 bases, J lost 8 bases, and 20 bases lay in between. The CDR3 is CASSRRTGPLDIQYF. In DNA form, the CDR3 reads TGCGCCAGCAGTCGGAGGACGGGCCCGTTAGACATTCAGTACTTC.

A note on this clonotype: The junction differs from germline at one of its ends, possibly a read error. J is TRBJ2-1 and V is TRBV9; no firm D call. The germline V gene has CDR1 SGDLS and CDR2 YYNGEE. The CDR3 spans 12 residues. CDR3 bases: TGTGTCAGCAGCCCCCTACTTGGTGAGCAGTTCTTC. As protein: CVSSPLLGEQFF.

For this clonotype: Being one base from a much bigger clone, this may be a read error. This chain uses TRBV6-5 with TRBJ2-4, with D unresolved. The germline CDR1 and CDR2 sequences are MNHEY and SVGAGI. The V end was cut by 5 bases, the J end by 13 bases, with 18 bases between. The CDR3 has 13 residues. The CDR3 bases are TGTGCCAGCAGTAGCCGACGGAACAATGAGCAGTACTTC. This translates into CASSSRRNNEQYF.

This clonotype was picked up a small number of times. The CDR3: CSAIRRGVDNSPLHF. The DNA of the CDR3 is TGCAGTGCTATACGGCGGGGGGTCGATAATTCACCCCTCCACTTT. The gene calls are TRBV20-1 and TRBJ1-6, with D perhaps TRBD1 (5 bases). Germline CDR1 and CDR2: DFQATT and SNEGSKA (reference sequence). V lost 4 bases and J 5 bases, leaving 15 bases between the germline ends. The CDR3 loop spans 15 amino acids.

Only a few counts were recorded for this clonotype. The chain uses TRBV12-3 or TRBV12-4 and TRBJ2-5, with D tentatively TRBD1 (6 bases). The V and J ends lost 3 bases and 7 bases respectively, with 9 bases between them. This CDR3 is built from 12 residues. CDR3 protein: CASSFLGGTQYF. For the CDR3, the DNA is TGTGCCAGCAGTTTTTTAGGGGGGACCCAGTACTTC.

To note about this clonotype: The germline gene is not matched at one end of the junction; a read error may be the cause. The chain couples TRBV7-3 to TRBJ2-1; 10 positions agree with TRBD1. Looked up from germline, CDR1 is SGHTA and CDR2 is FQGTGA. The CDR3 totals 14 residues. As DNA, the CDR3 is TGTGCCAGCAGCGCCGACAGGGGGCCTAATGAGCGGTTCTTC. This gives the protein CASSADRGPNERFF.

The J gene is TRBJ1-2, the V gene TRBV19; D remains unclear. CDR1 and CDR2 from the germline V gene are LNHDA and SQIVND (reference sequence). V lost 4 bases and J 5 bases, leaving 11 bases between the germline ends. This CDR3 is built from 13 residues. The CDR3 loop reads CASSTIAGYGYTF. CDR3 DNA: TGTGCCAGTAGTACTATAGCCGGGTATGGCTACACCTTC. Full variable domain (rest looked up from reference TRBV19 and TRBJ1-2): DGGITQSPKYLFRKEGQNVTLSCEQNLNHDAMYWYRQDPGQGLRLIYYSQIVNDFQKGDIAEGYSVSREKKESFPLTVTSAQKNPTAFYLCASSTIAGYGYTFGSGTRLTVV.

This clonotype came up a few times. The chain uses TRBV3-1 and TRBJ1-4; TRBD1 agrees at 7 bases. Germline V gene lookup returns CDR1 LGHDT and CDR2 YNNKEL (reference sequence). The CDR3 spans 17 residues. The V segment lost 1 base and the J segment 0 bases; nucleotides outside the gene matches: 5. CDR3 DNA sequence: TGTGCCAGCAGCCAAGTGATCGGGACAGCAACTAATGAAAAACTGTTTTTT. As protein: CASSQVIGTATNEKLFF.

Many counts were recorded for this clonotype. V is TRBV29-1 and J is TRBJ2-7, with TRBD2 matching over 12 bases. J gave up 6 bases and V 2 bases, and 2 bases lay outside the gene matches. Germline CDR1 SQVTM, CDR2 ANQGSEA. CDR3 size: 13 residues. The CDR3: CSVEILAGGEQYF. The CDR3 DNA is TGCAGCGTTGAAATACTAGCGGGAGGCGAGCAGTACTTC.

As concerns this clonotype: The junction and the germline gene differ at one end; a read error may be behind it. This chain uses TRBV6-2 or TRBV6-3 with TRBJ1-1; 8 bases are shared with TRBD1. The CDR3 runs to 14 residues. The germline V gene has CDR1 MNHEY and CDR2 SVGEGT. The chain's CDR3 is CASSKYRGNTGAFF. The CDR3 region has the DNA TGTGCCAGCAGTAAATACAGGGGGAACACTGGAGCTTTCTTT.

The chain is built from TRBV7-9 and TRBJ1-2; perhaps TRBD1 as D (6 bases). Germline loops: CDR1 SEHNR, CDR2 FQNEAQ (reference sequence). V gave up 3 bases and J gave up 0 bases, with 26 bases separating them. The CDR3 extends over 20 amino acids. The CDR3 region has the DNA TGTGCCAGCAGCTTCTATGGACAGCCGGCCCGGAGCTTAACTAACTATGGCTACACCTTC. Protein sequence: CASSFYGQPARSLTNYGYTF.

The rearrangement joins TRBV6-2 or TRBV6-3 to TRBJ2-5; D is undetermined. Germline-derived CDR1 and CDR2 are MNHEY and SVGEGT. V shed 2 bases and J shed 5 bases, with 12 bases lying between them. This CDR3 comprises 14 residues. In DNA, the CDR3 is TGTGCCAGCAGTTACGCATGGTATCTGGAGACCCAGTACTTC. Its translation is CASSYAWYLETQYF.